This TCR beta chain was sequenced during a study of T cells after yellow fever vaccination. Findings and caveats of the study: At 95% to 97% for CD4 and approximately 89% for CD8, most primary-vaccination clones showed up again after the booster.

TCRdb re-called the 5' RACE reads with MiXCR, one entry per CDR3 protein. Of 70,000 or so distinct CDR3 sequences in the sample, 4.5% to 7.5% were seen once. This clonotype showed up many times. No antigen is known for it. Trimming removed 7 bases at V and 4 bases at J, with 8 bases between. The CDR3 extends over 11 amino acids. Germline CDR1 is MDHEN and CDR2 is SYDVKM. The sequencing used CD4+ T cells sorted from PBMCs, collected approximately 15 days after the first yellow fever vaccination. This receptor was obtained from a man aged 18 to 29 who received the YFV17D yellow fever vaccine. The chain combines TRBV28 with TRBJ2-7; D remains ambiguous. CDR3: CASKGRYEQYV. The DNA of the CDR3 is TGTGCCAGCAAAGGTCGGTACGAGCAGTACGTC.